A single sample is the source of the 11 T cell receptor beta chains below, sequenced in a study of blood T cell repertoires in COVID-19 (dated by TCRdb to 2020 to 2022). Libraries were prepared through the immunoSEQ multiplex PCR assay. The immuneACCESS repertoire file appears here via TCRdb, limited to in-frame rearrangements. These files lack a portion of the clones; in checked studies, under half of the deficit traces to unresolved V genes, and the cause of the others is not known. The sample includes about 490,000 clones, with 80% to 90% observed a single time. The ten biggest clones cover about 3.2% of the sample. Sequenced: peripheral blood. The receptor source for this set is a human donor in a cohort sampled during active COVID-19.

This chain joins TRBV24-1 and TRBJ2-2; TRBD1 matches at 7 bases. This CDR3 spans 18 amino acids. In germline, CDR1 is KGHDR, CDR2 SFDVKD. After removal of 5 bases from V and 2 bases from J, the junction contained 13 bases not matched to a gene. The CDR3 spells CATSAVTGARLNTGELFF. The CDR3 DNA sequence: TGTGCCACCAGTGCTGTCACAGGGGCCCGATTAAACACCGGGGAGCTGTTTTTT.

The rearrangement joins TRBV29-1 to TRBJ2-3, with TRBD2 identical over 10 bases. Germline loops: CDR1 SQVTM, CDR2 ANQGSEA. V shed 4 bases, J shed 4 bases, and the junction held 8 bases outside the gene matches. The CDR3 has 15 residues. CDR3 bases: TGCAGCGTTGGACTAGCGGGCCATGGTGCAGATACGCAGTATTTT. Its translation: CSVGLAGHGADTQYF.

The chain has TRBV7-9 and TRBJ2-7; 8 nucleotides line up with TRBD1. Losses at the gene ends were 5 bases for V and 5 bases for J; bases not matched to a gene: 5. Germline loops: CDR1 SEHNR, CDR2 FQNEAQ (reference sequence). The CDR3 totals 13 residues. Here the CDR3 reads CASSPGQGNEQYF. The CDR3, as DNA: TGTGCCAGCAGCCCTGGACAGGGCAACGAGCAGTACTTC.

DNA for the CDR3: TGCGCCAGCAGCCAAGTCGAGACAGGGACCTATGGCTACACCTTC. Its protein is CASSQVETGTYGYTF. The genes are TRBV4-3 and TRBJ1-2; 7 nucleotides agree with TRBD1. The CDR3 totals 15 residues. Germline CDR1 and CDR2: LGHNA and YSLEER. V lost 1 base to trimming and J lost 4 bases; unmatched junction nucleotides: 6.

The chain combines TRBV9 with TRBJ2-1, with 10 bases fitting TRBD2. The CDR3 has 16 amino acids. Trimming took 4 bases from V and 2 from J; bases not matched to a gene: 6. Germline lookup yields CDR1 SGDLS and CDR2 YYNGEE. CDR3 region: CASSSSSGSTYNEQFF. The CDR3 region has the DNA TGTGCCAGCAGCTCATCTAGCGGGAGTACCTACAATGAGCAGTTCTTC.

This chain joins TRBV19 and TRBJ2-7; a weak D match, TRBD1 (5 bases). Germline V gene lookup returns CDR1 LNHDA and CDR2 SQIVND (reference sequence). This CDR3 is built from 13 residues. V gave up 5 bases and J gave up 1 base, with 9 bases separating them. The CDR3 loop is CASSGPGSYEQYF. The CDR3 DNA reads TGTGCCAGTAGTGGCCCAGGGTCCTACGAGCAGTACTTC.

The rearrangement links TRBV7-3 to TRBJ2-3; unclear D gene. The V end was cut by 8 bases, the J end by 4 bases, with 19 bases between. Germline assignment: CDR1 SGHTA and CDR2 FQGTGA. The CDR3 contains 15 residues. DNA for the CDR3: TGTGCCAGCGCGGCACGGCTCGGAGAGGCAGATACGCAGTATTTT. Protein: CASAARLGEADTQYF.

This chain joins TRBV7-8 and TRBJ2-3; D might be TRBD1 (5 bases). Trimming took off 3 bases at V and 5 bases at J, with 15 bases between the two ends. Germline V gene data show CDR1 as SGHVS and CDR2 as FQNEAQ. This CDR3 is built from 15 residues. The CDR3 sequence: CASSLGLATQDTQYF. CDR3 sequence (DNA): TGTGCCAGCAGCTTGGGGCTGGCTACCCAAGATACGCAGTATTTT.

V usage is TRBV27 and J usage is TRBJ1-2; 8 nucleotides line up with TRBD1. Trimming took 5 bases from V and 5 from J; bases not matched to a gene: 13. CDR3 length equals 16 residues. Germline lookup yields CDR1 MNHEY and CDR2 SMNVEV (reference sequence). The DNA for the CDR3 is TGTGCCAGCAGTCCCAATAAAGACAGGGGACTTTATGGCTACACCTTC. Its protein product is CASSPNKDRGLYGYTF.

This sequence joins TRBV30 and TRBJ2-3; TRBD2 is a possible D gene (6 bases). Looked up from germline, CDR1 is GTSNPN and CDR2 is SVGIG (reference sequence). There are 14 residues in the CDR3. Trimming took off 2 bases at V and 1 base at J, with 10 bases between the two ends. CDR3 region: CAWSSPGGTDTQYF. CDR3 sequence (DNA): TGTGCCTGGAGTTCCCCGGGAGGCACAGATACGCAGTATTTT.

Comment on this clone: The junction does not match germline at one end; this may be a read error. The J gene is TRBJ1-2, the V gene TRBV27, with a possible D match to TRBD1 (5 bases). The CDR3 has 13 residues. In germline, CDR1 is MNHEY, CDR2 SMNVEV (reference sequence). CDR3 residues: CASSLSRGRGCTF. The CDR3 region has the DNA TGTGCCAGCAGTTTATCGCGGGGCCGGGGCTGCACCTTC.